Each of the 29 T cell receptor beta chains below was sequenced from the same sample in a study of cytotoxic CD8 clonotypes in ibrutinib-treated CLL. Method: immunoSEQ multiplex PCR; TCRdb's copy keeps in-frame clones and lacks some. The sample lists around 140,000 clones, around 76% seen once, with 4.5% to 6% in the top ten. The sequencing used PBMCs, collected after 24 months of ibrutinib treatment. The receptors originated from a human donor with chronic lymphocytic leukemia.

V usage is TRBV4-2 and J usage is TRBJ1-4; tentatively, D is TRBD1 (5 bases). There are 16 residues in the CDR3. Looked up from germline, CDR1 is LGHNA and CDR2 is YNFKEQ. The germline V and J ends were trimmed by 4 bases and 4 bases, with 16 bases remaining between them. CDR3: CASSPGVGQVNEKLFF. The CDR3 bases are TGTGCCAGCAGCCCGGGGGTGGGGCAGGTTAATGAAAAACTGTTTTTT.

This clone was counted only a few times. This chain joins TRBV5-8 and TRBJ2-2; D not certain. The CDR3 is 12 residues long. Germline CDR1 and CDR2: SGHTS and YDEGEE. V lost 3 bases and J 4 bases, leaving 4 bases between the germline ends. CDR3 DNA sequence: TGTGCCAGCAGCTGGGCCACCGGGGAGCTGTTTTTT. Translation gives CASSWATGELFF.

The rearrangement uses TRBV10-3 and TRBJ2-4, with D tentatively TRBD2 (6 bases). The CDR3 totals 14 residues. V lost 3 bases and J lost 7, with 13 bases in between. The germline gives CDR1 ENHRY, CDR2 SYGVKD. The CDR3 region has the DNA TGTGCCATCAGTGAACGTCAGGGACTGAACATTCAGTACTTC. It codes for CAISERQGLNIQYF.

As regards this clone: At one end, the junction sequence differs from germline, possibly due to a read error. The genes are TRBV7-7 and TRBJ2-2; possibly TRBD2 for D (6 bases). Germline lookup yields CDR1 SSHAT and CDR2 FNYEAQ (reference sequence). This CDR3 is built from 14 residues. The CDR3 spells CASSPRDFSGELFF. DNA for the CDR3: TGTGCTAGCAGCCCCCGGGACTTCTCCGGGGAGCTGTTTTTT.

This chain's CDR3 is CASSLEGGQYF. DNA for the CDR3: TGTGCCAGCAGCTTAGAGGGTGGGCAGTACTTC. The chain is built from TRBV11-2 and TRBJ2-7; no firm D call. The CDR3 is 11 residues long. Germline V gene data show CDR1 as SGHAT and CDR2 as FQNNGV. Trimming left V 0 bases short and J 9 bases short, with 6 bases between.

There are a few counts of this clone. CDR3: CASSYPGQGDEKLFF. CDR3 in DNA: TGTGCCAGCAGCTACCCGGGACAGGGGGACGAAAAACTGTTTTTT. J is TRBJ1-4 and V is TRBV7-8; TRBD1 matches at 11 bases. The CDR3 runs to 15 residues. V lost 4 bases and J lost 8; bases outside the gene matches: 6. Germline V lookup: CDR1 SGHVS, CDR2 FQNEAQ.

This chain links TRBV7-9 with TRBJ2-7; tentatively, D is TRBD2 (5 bases). The CDR3 consists of 14 residues. The V and J ends lost 3 bases and 0 bases respectively, with 9 bases between them. The germline CDR1 and CDR2 sequences are SEHNR and FQNEAQ (reference sequence). Written as DNA, the CDR3 is TGTGCCAGCAGCTTGTTGGGGAGCTCCTACGAGCAGTACTTC. Translated: CASSLLGSSYEQYF. Filled out from reference TRBV7-9 and TRBJ2-7, the complete variable domain reads DTGVSQNPRHKITKRGQNVTFRCDPISEHNRLYWYRQTLGQGPEFLTYFQNEAQLEKSRLLSDRFSAERPKGSFSTLEIQRTEQGDSAMYLCASSLLGSSYEQYFGPGTRLTVT.

CDR3 in amino acids: CASSPGAFLNEQFF. CDR3 bases: TGTGCCAGCTCACCCGGGGCCTTCCTCAATGAGCAGTTCTTC. The chain recombines TRBV18 with TRBJ2-1; possibly TRBD1 or TRBD2 for D (5 bases each). V was shortened by 3 bases and J by 6 bases, with 12 bases between the two germline ends. This CDR3 is 14 amino acids long. CDR1 is KGHSH and CDR2 is LQKENI in the germline V gene.

The gene calls are TRBV2 and TRBJ1-1, with D unclear. The germline V gene has CDR1 SNHLY and CDR2 FYNNEI. V shed 2 bases and J shed 11 bases, with 15 bases lying between them. This CDR3 is 13 amino acids long. CDR3 sequence reads: CASSEQASSPAFF. The CDR3 DNA reads as TGTGCCAGCAGTGAACAGGCATCGTCGCCCGCTTTCTTT.

This clone came up a few times. The chain links TRBV4-1 to TRBJ2-3; D is perhaps TRBD1 or TRBD2 (5 bases each). V was pared by 3 bases and J by 8 bases, with 15 bases between. The germline gives CDR1 MGHRA, CDR2 YSYEKL. This CDR3 has 14 residues. In DNA, the CDR3 is TGCGCCAGCAGCCAGGGACCACTCCAGGGTACGCAGTATTTT. Translating it yields CASSQGPLQGTQYF.

This rearrangement joins TRBV5-1 to TRBJ2-2; the D gene is possibly TRBD2 (5 bases). V lost 0 bases and J lost 3, with 6 bases in between. The CDR3 is 14 residues long. Germline V gene sequence: CDR1 SGHRS, CDR2 YFSETQ. CDR3 region: CASSLGEHTGELFF. Written as DNA, the CDR3 is TGCGCCAGCAGCTTGGGGGAGCACACCGGGGAGCTGTTTTTT.

The V call is TRBV2, the J call TRBJ2-5; no clear D gene. The CDR3 totals 14 residues. Germline V gives CDR1 SNHLY, CDR2 FYNNEI. V dropped 4 bases and J dropped 1 base, with 10 bases sitting between them. The CDR3 reads CASSGGGVQETQYF. Here the CDR3 DNA reads TGTGCCAGCAGTGGTGGTGGGGTCCAAGAGACCCAGTACTTC. Full variable domain (remainder filled in from reference TRBV2 and TRBJ2-5): EPEVTQTPSHQVTQMGQEVILRCVPISNHLYFYWYRQILGQKVEFLVSFYNNEISEKSEIFDDQFSVERPDGSNFTLKIRSTKLEDSAMYFCASSGGGVQETQYFGPGTRLLVL.

V gene TRBV15 combines with J gene TRBJ2-1; D is perhaps TRBD1 (6 bases). V dropped 0 bases and J dropped 7 bases, with 13 bases sitting between them. The CDR3 is 15 residues long. The germline gives CDR1 LNHNV, CDR2 YYDKDF (reference sequence). The CDR3 sequence: CATSRDGTLWNEQFF. The CDR3 DNA reads TGTGCCACCAGCAGAGATGGGACACTCTGGAATGAGCAGTTCTTC. The full variable domain, rest sourced from reference TRBV15 and TRBJ2-1, is DAMVIQNPRYQVTQFGKPVTLSCSQTLNHNVMYWYQQKSSQAPKLLFHYYDKDFNNEADTPDNFQSRRPNTSFCFLDIRSPGLGDTAMYLCATSRDGTLWNEQFFGPGTRLTVL.

The V call is TRBV11-2, the J call TRBJ2-7; D is unclear. CDR1 is SGHAT and CDR2 is FQNNGV in the germline V gene. The CDR3 totals 13 residues. V was clipped by 1 base and J by 6 bases, with 10 bases between them. The CDR3 bases are TGTGCCAGCAGCTTAGGGGGATTGAGCGAGCAGTACTTC. This codes for CASSLGGLSEQYF.

V usage is TRBV28 and J usage is TRBJ2-1; perhaps TRBD1 as D (5 bases). V was shortened by 2 bases and J by 5 bases, with 19 bases between the two germline ends. This CDR3 is built from 17 residues. The germline V gene has CDR1 MDHEN and CDR2 SYDVKM. The CDR3: CASSLLFGAGSHNEQFF. The CDR3 DNA sequence: TGTGCCAGCAGTTTACTCTTTGGGGCAGGGTCCCACAATGAGCAGTTCTTC. Drawing the rest from reference TRBV28 and TRBJ2-1, the complete variable domain is DVKVTQSSRYLVKRTGEKVFLECVQDMDHENMFWYRQDPGLGLRLIYFSYDVKMKEKGDIPEGYSVSREKKERFSLILESASTNQTSMYLCASSLLFGAGSHNEQFFGPGTRLTVL.

The rearrangement joins TRBV2 to TRBJ2-7, with D perhaps being TRBD1 or TRBD2 (6 bases each). CDR1 and CDR2 (germline): SNHLY, FYNNEI. V was shortened by 9 bases and J by 2 bases, with 11 bases between the two germline ends. The CDR3 runs 12 residues. Written as DNA, the CDR3 is TGTGCCAGAGGGGGGACTCCCTACGAGCAGTACTTC. Its translation: CARGGTPYEQYF.

This clone came up once. The chain carries TRBV18 and TRBJ2-7, with 7 bases fitting TRBD2. There are 15 residues in the CDR3. V shed 0 bases, J shed 3 bases, and the junction held 5 bases outside the gene matches. Germline V gene sequence: CDR1 KGHSH, CDR2 LQKENI. The CDR3 DNA reads TGTGCCAGCTCACCACCGGGGGGGAGGGTCTACGAGCAGTACTTC. It yields the protein CASSPPGGRVYEQYF.

This rearrangement joins TRBV11-1 to TRBJ2-3; perhaps TRBD2 as D (5 bases). Germline values: CDR1 SGHAT, CDR2 FQDESV (reference sequence). CDR3 size: 14 residues. Trimming took 1 base from V and 5 from J, leaving 10 bases between them. This CDR3 is CASSLGGLLDTQYF. The CDR3 DNA follows: TGTGCCAGCAGCTTAGGAGGACTTCTAGATACGCAGTATTTT.

The chain joins TRBV7-8 to TRBJ2-7; D ambiguous. Germline-derived CDR1 and CDR2 are SGHVS and FQNEAQ. The V end lost 4 bases, the J end lost 5 bases, and 9 bases lay between the germline ends. The CDR3 length is 12 residues. CDR3 nucleotide sequence: TGTGCCAGCAGCTCTAATGGCCACGAGCAGTACTTC. Its translation: CASSSNGHEQYF. Full variable domain (rest looked up from reference TRBV7-8 and TRBJ2-7): GAGVSQSPRYKVAKRGQDVALRCDPISGHVSLFWYQQALGQGPEFLTYFQNEAQLDKSGLPSDRFFAERPEGSVSTLKIQRTQQEDSAVYLCASSSNGHEQYFGPGTRLTVT.

The chain uses TRBV7-9 and TRBJ1-5; 8 positions agree with TRBD1. J gave up 4 bases and V 5 bases, and 4 bases lay outside the gene matches. This CDR3 spans 14 amino acids. Germline loops: CDR1 SEHNR, CDR2 FQNEAQ (reference sequence). The CDR3 DNA reads as TGTGCCAGCAGCGCCCAGGGGGCGAATCAGCCCCAGCATTTT. Residues: CASSAQGANQPQHF.

This chain joins TRBV19 and TRBJ2-7, with 11 bases lining up with TRBD1. Trimming removed 1 base from V and 4 bases from J; junction bases left unmatched: 6. Germline V gene sequence: CDR1 LNHDA, CDR2 SQIVND (reference sequence). CDR3 length equals 16 residues. CDR3 DNA sequence: TGTGCCAGTAGTATAGCTTACGGACAGGGGGCTTACGAGCAGTACTTC. It specifies CASSIAYGQGAYEQYF. Full variable domain (rest looked up from reference TRBV19 and TRBJ2-7): DGGITQSPKYLFRKEGQNVTLSCEQNLNHDAMYWYRQDPGQGLRLIYYSQIVNDFQKGDIAEGYSVSREKKESFPLTVTSAQKNPTAFYLCASSIAYGQGAYEQYFGPGTRLTVT.

The rearrangement uses TRBV7-8 and TRBJ1-1; D is undetermined. The CDR3 sequence is 15 residues long. The V and J ends lost 1 base and 0 bases respectively, with 9 bases between them. Germline CDR1 reads SGHVS; CDR2 reads FQNEAQ. The CDR3 sequence is CASSLGARLNTEAFF. The CDR3 nucleotides are TGTGCCAGCAGCTTAGGGGCACGGTTGAACACTGAAGCTTTCTTT.

Turning to this clone: Just one base apart from a much larger clone, this may be a read error. The rearrangement links TRBV7-3 to TRBJ1-1; D is unresolved. The CDR3 has 12 amino acids. Germline values: CDR1 SGHTA, CDR2 FQGTGA. With 3 bases removed from V and 0 bases from J, the gap between germline ends came to 2 bases. CDR3: CASSFMNTEAFF. CDR3 DNA sequence: TGTGCCAGCAGCTTCATGAACACTGAAGCTTTCTTT. Complete variable domain (other parts from reference TRBV7-3 and TRBJ1-1): GAGVSQTPSNKVTEKGKYVELRCDPISGHTALYWYRQSLGQGPEFLIYFQGTGAADDSGLPNDRFFAVRPEGSVSTLKIQRTERGDSAVYLCASSFMNTEAFFGQGTRLTVV.

The chain links TRBV4-3 to TRBJ2-1; 12 bases align to TRBD2. CDR1 LGHNA and CDR2 YSLEER come from the germline V gene. This CDR3 spans 16 amino acids. The trim removed 1 base at V and 13 bases at J, leaving 11 bases unmatched. The CDR3 loop is CASSQGVGLAGGGQFF. In DNA form, the CDR3 reads TGCGCCAGCAGCCAAGGGGTCGGGCTAGCGGGAGGGGGTCAGTTCTTC.

This clone appeared a single time. The chain has TRBV6-6 and TRBJ1-1; D is unresolved. In germline, CDR1 is MNHNY, CDR2 SVGAGI (reference sequence). This CDR3 has 11 residues. Trimming took off 7 bases at V and 7 bases at J, with 10 bases between the two ends. The CDR3 bases are TGTGCCAGCACCCGAGACCGTGAAGCTTTCTTT. Amino acid sequence: CASTRDREAFF.

This clone was observed a handful of times. The CDR3 DNA follows: TGTGCCAGCAGTTACCGGGCCGGGGGGTACGAGCAGTACTTC. The encoded protein is CASSYRAGGYEQYF. V gene TRBV6-5 combines with J gene TRBJ2-7; 7 positions agree with TRBD2. This CDR3 comprises 14 residues. Per the germline V gene, CDR1 is MNHEY and CDR2 is SVGAGI. Trimming took 2 bases from V and 4 from J; bases not matched to a gene: 5.

The chain uses TRBV7-2 and TRBJ2-2, with no clear D. CDR3 size: 13 residues. The germline gives CDR1 SGHTA, CDR2 FQGNSA. V was shortened by 3 bases and J by 5 bases, with 7 bases between the two germline ends. CDR3 residues: CASSLPSTGELFF. DNA of the CDR3: TGTGCCAGCAGCTTGCCTAGTACCGGGGAGCTGTTTTTT. Full variable domain (remainder filled in from reference TRBV7-2 and TRBJ2-2): GAGVSQSPSNKVTEKGKDVELRCDPISGHTALYWYRQSLGQGLEFLIYFQGNSAPDKSGLPSDRFSAERTGGSVSTLTIQRTQQEDSAVYLCASSLPSTGELFFGEGSRLTVL.

This chain links TRBV5-1 with TRBJ1-2; D is unclear. This CDR3 comprises 12 residues. V was trimmed by 4 bases and J by 8 bases, leaving 12 bases between them. Germline CDR1 SGHRS, CDR2 YFSETQ. CDR3 loop: CASSPDISGYTF. The DNA for the CDR3 is TGCGCCAGCAGCCCTGACATCTCCGGCTACACCTTC.

This rearrangement joins TRBV10-3 to TRBJ1-5, with D maybe TRBD1 (5 bases). The V end was cut by 10 bases, the J end by 0 bases, with 10 bases between. Looked up from germline, CDR1 is ENHRY and CDR2 is SYGVKD. This CDR3 has 13 amino acids. The CDR3 DNA is TGTGCCACCTCGACAGTTAGCAATCAGCCCCAGCATTTT. It specifies CATSTVSNQPQHF.